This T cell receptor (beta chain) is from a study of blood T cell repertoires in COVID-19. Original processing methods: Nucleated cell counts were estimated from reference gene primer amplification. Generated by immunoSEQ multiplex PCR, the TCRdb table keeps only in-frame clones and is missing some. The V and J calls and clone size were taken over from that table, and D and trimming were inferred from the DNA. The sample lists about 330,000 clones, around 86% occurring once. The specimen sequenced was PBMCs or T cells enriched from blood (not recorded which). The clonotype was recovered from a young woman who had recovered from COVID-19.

The CDR3 nucleotides are TGTGCCAGCTCACAGGGGATGGTCAACACCGGGGAGCTGTTTTTT. As protein: CASSQGMVNTGELFF. V usage is TRBV18 and J usage is TRBJ2-2, with a possible D match to TRBD1 (5 bases). The germline V gene has CDR1 KGHSH and CDR2 LQKENI. Trimming removed 4 bases at V and 2 bases at J, with 11 bases between. This CDR3 has 15 residues.